A selection of T cell receptor beta chains follows, all from one sample in a study of T cells expressing NK-cell markers. TCRdb reprocessed the 5' RACE reads, with one entry per CDR3 protein and no DNA. The sample features hundreds of thousands of distinct CDR3 sequences, with more than 3.5% in its top ten. Sequences were obtained from blood T cells: a sorted CD56 or NKG2C T cell subset, CD4+ or CD8+ T cells, or bulk PBMC T cells (not recorded which). The origin of the receptors is a woman aged 18 to 75 in good health. The CDR3 runs from the conserved cysteine through the conserved F or W.

TRBJ2-1 TRBV7-2 CASSEQIMTSYNEQFF
TRBJ2-4 TRBV20-1 CSANTDRDSQYF
TRBJ2-1 TRBV5-1 CASSLAGVNEQFF
TRBJ2-1 TRBV5-1 CASTPRAGDRGEQFF
TRBJ1-1 TRBV4-3 CASSQEGFVAFF
TRBJ2-1 TRBV24-1 CATSIAGFYNEQFF
TRBJ1-5 TRBV7-8 CASSRDRGRNQPQHF
TRBJ1-6 TRBV7-2 CASSYRQGSYNSPLHF
TRBJ1-6 TRBV20-1 CSASSDGNSPLHF
TRBJ1-6 TRBV20-1 CSARDIRGQSPLHF
TRBJ1-1 TRBV12-3/TRBV12-4 CASSLRGRGSTEAFF
TRBJ2-3 TRBV27 CASRRYRGSTDTQYF
TRBJ2-5 TRBV10-3 CAIRGPGQETQYF
TRBJ2-2 TRBV9 CASSGGAGTNTGELFF
TRBJ1-4 TRBV7-2 CASSYGQATNEKLFF
TRBJ2-1 TRBV11-2 CASSFLGGSYNEQFF
TRBJ2-7 TRBV20-1 CSAKISGKGSYEQYF
TRBJ1-5 TRBV7-2 CASSLRRDGNQPQHF
TRBJ2-5 TRBV6-2/TRBV6-3 CASRETGQETQYF
TRBJ2-3 TRBV6-5 CASRYGTPGTDTQYF
TRBJ1-5 TRBV12-3/TRBV12-4 CASSRGRVNQPQHF
TRBJ1-5 TRBV4-3 CASSQGRGESNQPQHF